These T cell receptor beta chains were read from a single sample in a study of identical twins. TCRdb fed the 5' RACE reads into MiXCR, producing one record per CDR3 protein. The profile shows a few hundred thousand distinct CDR3 sequences, roughly 18% of them singletons. The sequenced material came from naive T cells sorted from blood. The origin of the receptors is a man in his forties or fifties in good health. Both conserved end residues are part of each CDR3. The order of the fields is D gene, V gene, clone size, J gene, CDR3 protein, CDR3 DNA. A D gene is named only where the DNA matches it firmly. Not all rows give a size; the values are once, few, many and, for expanded clones, a class.

D gene: .
V gene: TRBV4-2
clone size: .
J gene: TRBJ2-7
CDR3 protein: CASSQVDNYEQYF
CDR3 DNA: TGTGCCAGCAGCCAAGTAGATAACTACGAGCAGTACTTC

D gene: .
V gene: TRBV5-1
clone size: .
J gene: TRBJ2-7
CDR3 protein: CASSLGTAEGSYEQYF
CDR3 DNA: TGCGCCAGCAGCTTGGGGACGGCGGAGGGCTCCTACGAGCAGTACTTC

D gene: TRBD2
V gene: TRBV2
clone size: .
J gene: TRBJ2-2
CDR3 protein: CASAAGDGNTGELFF
CDR3 DNA: TGTGCCAGCGCGGCGGGAGACGGAAACACCGGGGAGCTGTTTTTT

D gene: TRBD2
V gene: TRBV12-3/TRBV12-4
clone size: few
J gene: TRBJ2-5
CDR3 protein: CASSKRGTSGGFIQETQYF
CDR3 DNA: TGTGCCAGCAGTAAGCGGGGGACTAGCGGGGGGTTCATCCAAGAGACCCAGTACTTC

D gene: .
V gene: TRBV20-1
clone size: many
J gene: TRBJ2-3
CDR3 protein: CSARGGSTDTQYF
CDR3 DNA: TGCAGTGCTAGAGGCGGGAGCACAGATACGCAGTATTTT

D gene: .
V gene: TRBV29-1
clone size: few
J gene: TRBJ2-1
CDR3 protein: CSVESRSSYNEQFF
CDR3 DNA: TGCAGCGTTGAATCCAGAAGCTCCTACAATGAGCAGTTCTTC

D gene: .
V gene: TRBV29-1
clone size: .
J gene: TRBJ2-1
CDR3 protein: CSTRKGRNNEQFF
CDR3 DNA: TGCAGCACCCGCAAGGGCAGAAACAATGAGCAGTTCTTC

D gene: .
V gene: TRBV6-1
clone size: few
J gene: TRBJ2-2
CDR3 protein: CATSPGTTGELFF
CDR3 DNA: TGTGCCACCTCCCCTGGCACAACCGGGGAGCTGTTTTTT

D gene: TRBD1
V gene: TRBV5-1
clone size: many
J gene: TRBJ2-7
CDR3 protein: CASSLRGGTVSTGEQYF
CDR3 DNA: TGCGCCAGCAGCTTAAGAGGTGGGACAGTCTCAACGGGGGAGCAGTACTTC

D gene: .
V gene: TRBV29-1
clone size: .
J gene: TRBJ1-3
CDR3 protein: CSAAFPGTGNTIYF
CDR3 DNA: TGCAGCGCAGCCTTCCCCGGGACTGGAAACACCATATATTTT

D gene: .
V gene: TRBV29-1
clone size: many
J gene: TRBJ2-3
CDR3 protein: CSVGPGDTQYF
CDR3 DNA: TGCAGCGTTGGTCCCGGGGATACGCAGTATTTT

D gene: TRBD1
V gene: TRBV28
clone size: .
J gene: TRBJ1-6
CDR3 protein: CASRGDSNSPLHF
CDR3 DNA: TGTGCCAGCAGGGGGGACAGTAATTCACCCCTCCACTTT

D gene: .
V gene: TRBV7-6
clone size: few
J gene: TRBJ2-1
CDR3 protein: CASSLGGGTEYNEQFF
CDR3 DNA: TGTGCCAGCAGCTTAGGGGGGGGGACAGAGTACAATGAGCAGTTCTTC

D gene: TRBD1
V gene: TRBV15
clone size: many
J gene: TRBJ2-3
CDR3 protein: CATSRDRGPDTQYF
CDR3 DNA: TGTGCCACCAGCCGGGACAGGGGGCCAGATACGCAGTATTTT

D gene: .
V gene: TRBV29-1
clone size: many
J gene: TRBJ2-5
CDR3 protein: CSANRGWGKETQYF
CDR3 DNA: TGCAGCGCCAACCGGGGGTGGGGAAAAGAGACCCAGTACTTC

D gene: .
V gene: TRBV28
clone size: many
J gene: TRBJ2-2
CDR3 protein: CASRGTGELFF
CDR3 DNA: TGTGCCAGCCGGGGCACCGGGGAGCTGTTTTTT

D gene: .
V gene: TRBV3-1
clone size: many
J gene: TRBJ1-1
CDR3 protein: CASSQGIQAFF
CDR3 DNA: TGTGCCAGCAGCCAAGGGATTCAAGCTTTCTTT

D gene: .
V gene: TRBV18
clone size: .
J gene: TRBJ2-6
CDR3 protein: CASSPPKSGLGANVLTF
CDR3 DNA: TGTGCCAGCTCACCACCCAAATCGGGTCTGGGGGCCAACGTCCTGACTTTC